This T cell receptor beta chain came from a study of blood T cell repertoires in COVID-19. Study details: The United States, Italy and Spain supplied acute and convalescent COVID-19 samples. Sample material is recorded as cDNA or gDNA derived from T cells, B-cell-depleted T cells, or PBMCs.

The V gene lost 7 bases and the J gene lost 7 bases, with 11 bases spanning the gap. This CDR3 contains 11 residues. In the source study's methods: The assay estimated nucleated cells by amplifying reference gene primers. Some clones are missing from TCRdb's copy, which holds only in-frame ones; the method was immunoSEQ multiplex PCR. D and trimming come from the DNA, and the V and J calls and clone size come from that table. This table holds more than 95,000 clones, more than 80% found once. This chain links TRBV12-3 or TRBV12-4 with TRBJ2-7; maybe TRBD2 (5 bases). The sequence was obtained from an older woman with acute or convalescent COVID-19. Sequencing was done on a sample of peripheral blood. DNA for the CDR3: TGTGCCAGCAAATGGAGGCGGGAGCAGTACGTC. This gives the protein CASKWRREQYV.